This TCR beta chain was recorded in a study of blood T cell repertoires in COVID-19. Turning to the study itself: What the recovered Cohort 3 donors had was two negative PCRs, clearance, or symptom resolution. Spain, Italy and the United States supplied samples that represented acute and convalescent COVID-19.

V was trimmed by 0 bases and J by 4 bases, leaving 13 bases between them. The germline V gene encodes CDR1 GTSNPN and CDR2 SVGIG (reference sequence). The CDR3 consists of 16 residues. Data came from immunoSEQ multiplex PCR; TCRdb stores just in-frame clones and leaves some out. This sample carries a few hundred thousand clones, about 87% of them seen once, and the ten largest clones take around 2%. The study assigned cohorts using participant-reported clinical history. The chain joins TRBV30 to TRBJ1-6; weak D call: TRBD1 (5 bases). Sequencing used PBMCs or T cells enriched from blood (not recorded which). This receptor was taken from a middle-aged man in a cohort exposed to, infected with or recovered from COVID-19 (not recorded which). CDR3 protein: CAWSVSRRVYNSPLHF. In DNA, the CDR3 is TGTGCCTGGAGTGTATCGCGCAGGGTGTATAATTCACCCCTCCACTTT.